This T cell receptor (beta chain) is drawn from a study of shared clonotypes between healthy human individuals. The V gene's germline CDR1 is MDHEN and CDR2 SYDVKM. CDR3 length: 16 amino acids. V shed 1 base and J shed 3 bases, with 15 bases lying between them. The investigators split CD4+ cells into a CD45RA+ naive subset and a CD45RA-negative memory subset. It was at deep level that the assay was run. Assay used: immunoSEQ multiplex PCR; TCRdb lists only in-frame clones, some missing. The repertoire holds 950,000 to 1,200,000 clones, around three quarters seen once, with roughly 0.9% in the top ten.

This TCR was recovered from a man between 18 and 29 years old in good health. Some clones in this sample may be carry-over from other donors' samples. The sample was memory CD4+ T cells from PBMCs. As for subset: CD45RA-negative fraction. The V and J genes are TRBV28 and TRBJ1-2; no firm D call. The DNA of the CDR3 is TGTGCCAGCAGTTTATACGGGGATCCCTCTGACTATGGCTACACCTTC. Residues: CASSLYGDPSDYGYTF.